These 12 T cell receptor beta chains were all obtained from the same sample, sequenced in a study of shared clonotypes between healthy human individuals. Naive CD8 cells lacked CD45RO, underwent positive selection for CCR7 and left out terminally differentiated effector memory CD45RA+ cells. The data were produced by immunoSEQ multiplex PCR, yet TCRdb's version contains in-frame clones alone and is incomplete. The repertoire holds over 2 million clones, with about 95% as singletons. Sequencing was performed on naive CD8+ T cells sorted from blood. All receptors derive from a man aged 18 to 30 in good health.

The chain combines TRBV7-9 with TRBJ1-1; D call uncertain. The V end was cut by 2 bases, the J end by 5 bases, with 9 bases between. Germline CDR1 is SEHNR and CDR2 is FQNEAQ (reference sequence). The CDR3 length is 13 residues. This CDR3 reads CASSLLPRTEAFF. As DNA, the CDR3 is TGTGCCAGCAGCTTACTGCCACGGACTGAAGCTTTCTTT.

The chain couples TRBV7-9 to TRBJ2-7; D tentatively fits TRBD1 or TRBD2 (5 bases each). The length of the CDR3 is 16 residues. Germline CDR1 reads SEHNR; CDR2 reads FQNEAQ (reference sequence). Trimming removed 2 bases at V and 2 bases at J, with 16 bases between. The CDR3 nucleotides read TGTGCCAGCAGCTTACGTTCAGGGAGCTTGCCCTACGAGCAGTACTTC. As protein: CASSLRSGSLPYEQYF.

With respect to this clone: Other DNA variants within this sample encode the same CDR3. V and J are TRBV7-2 and TRBJ2-7, with 7 bases lining up with TRBD1. Trimming removed 5 bases from V and 3 bases from J; junction bases left unmatched: 10. CDR3 length equals 15 residues. In germline, CDR1 is SGHTA, CDR2 FQGNSA. The CDR3 nucleotides are TGTGCCAGCAGCCTAGTAGGGGACAGCCTCTACGAGCAGTACTTC. As protein: CASSLVGDSLYEQYF.

Concerning this clone itself: At the DNA level, this CDR3 is encoded by other sequences in the same sample as well. V is TRBV10-2 and J is TRBJ2-7; 14 bases are a match to TRBD2. After removal of 8 bases from V and 1 base from J, the junction contained 1 base not matched to a gene. This CDR3 has 14 amino acids. Germline loops: CDR1 WSHSY, CDR2 SAAADI. CDR3 sequence reads: CASGTSGGSYEQYF. The CDR3 DNA follows: TGCGCCAGCGGGACTAGCGGGGGATCCTACGAGCAGTACTTC.

The chain combines TRBV13 with TRBJ1-5; D call uncertain. Germline loops: CDR1 PRHDT, CDR2 FYEKMQ (reference sequence). The CDR3 has 14 residues. V lost 0 bases to trimming and J lost 6 bases, with 9 bases between them. CDR3 sequence: CASSLGRGAQPQHF. Here the CDR3 DNA reads TGTGCCAGCAGCTTAGGGCGGGGAGCTCAGCCCCAGCATTTT.

The table lists this clone with a count of one. The V and J genes are TRBV20-1 and TRBJ2-7; D might be TRBD1 (5 bases). The V gene's germline CDR1 is DFQATT and CDR2 SNEGSKA (reference sequence). The CDR3 sequence is 11 residues long. V was clipped by 5 bases and J by 5 bases, with 10 bases between them. CDR3 coding DNA: TGCAGTGCTTCTTCAGGGCACGAGCAGTACTTC. This codes for CSASSGHEQYF.

The genes are TRBV28 and TRBJ2-1; a possible D gene is TRBD1 (6 bases). The CDR3 sequence is 16 residues long. V lost 2 bases and J 0 bases, leaving 11 bases between the germline ends. The germline V gene encodes CDR1 MDHEN and CDR2 SYDVKM. The CDR3 loop is CASSLGVQGSYNEQFF. CDR3 nucleotides: TGTGCCAGCAGTTTAGGAGTACAGGGCTCCTACAATGAGCAGTTCTTC.

The J gene is TRBJ2-6, the V gene TRBV10-3, with a tentative D call TRBD1 (5 bases). V dropped 4 bases and J dropped 2 bases, with 12 bases sitting between them. The CDR3 contains 16 residues. CDR1 is ENHRY, CDR2 SYGVKD, per germline. DNA of the CDR3: TGTGCCATCAGTGTCCCCCCAGGGACTGGGGCCAACGTCCTGACTTTC. Translated, it gives CAISVPPGTGANVLTF.

The chain joins TRBV27 to TRBJ2-3; D gene uncertain. Germline V CDR1 and CDR2: MNHEY, SMNVEV (reference sequence). Trimming removed 5 bases from V and 4 bases from J, with 10 bases in between. The CDR3 has 13 residues. In nucleotides, the CDR3 is TGTGCCAGCAGTACCACCTCCGCAGATACGCAGTATTTT. Its translation: CASSTTSADTQYF.

The chain recombines TRBV4-2 with TRBJ2-7, with D maybe TRBD2 (6 bases). Germline values: CDR1 LGHNA, CDR2 YNFKEQ. Trimming took 3 bases from V and 7 from J, leaving 10 bases between them. There are 12 residues in the CDR3. CDR3 nucleotide sequence: TGTGCCAGCAGCCACCCGGAGGGGGAGCAGTACTTC. It encodes CASSHPEGEQYF.

The rearrangement links TRBV12-5 to TRBJ2-5; D is possibly TRBD2 (5 bases). The CDR3 runs 14 residues. Germline V gene data show CDR1 as LGHNT and CDR2 as FRNRAP. V lost 4 bases and J 9 bases, leaving 18 bases between the germline ends. This CDR3 reads CASGSSDGPGAQYF. The CDR3 DNA reads as TGTGCTAGTGGTTCGTCGGACGGGCCCGGGGCCCAGTACTTC.

The chain recombines TRBV10-2 with TRBJ1-6; D may be TRBD1 (5 bases). CDR3 length: 14 residues. Trimming took 2 bases from V and 8 from J, leaving 10 bases between them. Germline-derived CDR1 and CDR2 are WSHSY and SAAADI. The DNA of the CDR3 is TGCGCCAGCAGTGAGGGGTTGGGGGATTCACCCCTCCACTTT. It specifies CASSEGLGDSPLHF.